The text below deals with one T cell receptor (beta chain). Germline assignment: CDR1 GTSNPN and CDR2 SVGIG (reference sequence). V was clipped by 0 bases and J by 0 bases, with 15 bases between them. There are 17 residues in the CDR3. This entry comes from a study of blood T cell repertoires in COVID-19. Study as a whole: T cells, B-cell-depleted T cells, or PBMCs supplied cDNA or gDNA.

The study assigned cohorts using participant-reported clinical history. Symptom resolution, clearance, or two negative PCRs marked donors in Cohort 3 as recovered. Original analysis: How many nucleated cells were present was estimated from reference gene primer amplification. Here immunoSEQ multiplex PCR was the method, and the copy in TCRdb shows in-frame clones only, minus some. From that table come the V and J calls and clone size; the DNA was used to work out D and trimming. The data contain 300,000 to 400,000 clones, roughly nine tenths of them singletons. V usage is TRBV30 and J usage is TRBJ1-5; TRBD1 might be the D (6 bases). The sequence was obtained from a man aged 18 to 29 who had recovered from COVID-19. The sequencing sample was made of PBMCs or T cells enriched from blood (not recorded which). The CDR3 loop is CAWSVSRTEYSNQPQHF. The CDR3 DNA is TGTGCCTGGAGTGTATCCCGGACAGAGTATAGCAATCAGCCCCAGCATTTT.